This TCR beta chain was sequenced for a study of blood T cell repertoires in COVID-19. In terms of age and location, participants ranged from roughly 18 to 95 years and lived in about two dozen US areas. Symptom resolution, clearance, or two negative PCRs marked the recovered donors of Cohort 3. CDR1 is SNHLY and CDR2 is FYNNEI in the germline V gene. CDR3 length: 14 amino acids. Unmatched junction bases numbered 2, after V lost 5 bases and J lost 5 bases. Libraries were prepared by immunoSEQ multiplex PCR; TCRdb keeps only in-frame clonotypes and omits some of them. Of over 300,000 clones in the sample, about 90% were seen once.

The V gene is TRBV2, the J gene TRBJ1-6; 8 positions match TRBD1. The clonotype was recovered from a woman aged 30 to 39 who had recovered from COVID-19. Sequencing input: PBMCs or T cells enriched from blood (not recorded which). The CDR3 sequence is CASSPTGDNSPLHF. DNA of the CDR3: TGTGCCAGCAGTCCGACAGGGGATAATTCACCCCTCCACTTT.